A selection of T cell receptor beta chains follows, all from one sample in a study of molecular identifiers for immune sequencing clone quantification. Each CDR3 protein gets one entry after TCRdb re-called the PCR reads with MiXCR. The table has 490,000 or so distinct CDR3 sequences, about 25% seen once. Sequenced sample: naive CD8+ T cells from blood, with Jurkat cell RNA spiked in. The source is a human donor in good health. Some libraries in this study had Jurkat cell RNA spiked in. Both conserved end residues are part of each CDR3. The order of the fields is J gene, V gene, D gene, clone size, CDR3 protein, CDR3 DNA. The D gene is left open where the match is weak. A row's size may be missing; if present it is once, few, many or a size class.

J: TRBJ1-5; V: TRBV12-3/TRBV12-4; D: NA; size: NA; CDR3: CASSSQGLNNQPQHF; DNA: TGTGCCAGCAGTTCGCAGGGGCTCAACAATCAGCCCCAGCATTTT
J: TRBJ1-2; V: TRBV27; D: TRBD1; size: NA; CDR3: CASSSVAGGDYGYTF; DNA: TGTGCCAGCAGTTCGGTCGCAGGGGGCGACTATGGCTACACCTTC
J: TRBJ1-1; V: TRBV12-3/TRBV12-4; D: NA; size: few; CDR3: CASSFNGPGRNTEAFF; DNA: TGCGCCAGCAGTTTCAATGGTCCAGGGAGGAACACTGAAGCTTTCTTT
J: TRBJ2-7; V: TRBV9; D: TRBD1; size: many; CDR3: CASSLADRDYEQYF; DNA: TGTGCCAGCAGCTTAGCCGACAGGGACTACGAGCAGTACTTC
J: TRBJ1-5; V: TRBV12-3/TRBV12-4; D: TRBD1; size: few; CDR3: CASSMDRGLGQPQHF; DNA: TGTGCCAGCAGCATGGACAGGGGGCTAGGGCAGCCCCAGCATTTT
J: TRBJ2-3; V: TRBV12-3/TRBV12-4; D: NA; size: few; CDR3: CASTELLTTDTQYF; DNA: TGTGCCAGCACAGAGCTCCTGACCACAGATACGCAGTATTTT
J: TRBJ2-5; V: TRBV29-1; D: NA; size: many; CDR3: CSVEGLSQGARETQYF; DNA: TGCAGCGTTGAAGGTTTGAGCCAGGGAGCGCGGGAGACCCAGTACTTC
J: TRBJ2-6; V: TRBV2; D: TRBD2; size: few; CDR3: CASSELAGGGANVLTF; DNA: TGTGCCAGCAGTGAATTAGCGGGCGGTGGGGCCAACGTCCTGACTTTC
J: TRBJ2-2; V: TRBV7-2; D: NA; size: NA; CDR3: CASSLILGSNTGELFF; DNA: TGTGCCAGCAGCTTAATTCTAGGATCGAACACCGGGGAGCTGTTTTTT
J: TRBJ1-2; V: TRBV6-2/TRBV6-3; D: TRBD1; size: few; CDR3: CASSSPGQGFYGYTF; DNA: TGTGCCAGCAGTTCCCCGGGACAGGGATTCTATGGCTACACCTTC
J: TRBJ2-7; V: TRBV20-1; D: NA; size: few; CDR3: CSVPGSLGYEQYF; DNA: TGCAGTGTCCCCGGGAGCTTGGGCTACGAGCAGTACTTC
J: TRBJ1-1; V: TRBV27; D: NA; size: many; CDR3: CASSLRGAYTEAFF; DNA: TGTGCCAGCAGTTTACGCGGGGCTTACACTGAAGCTTTCTTT
J: TRBJ1-4; V: TRBV7-8; D: TRBD1; size: NA; CDR3: CASSLLTGGANEKLFF; DNA: TGTGCCAGCAGCCTTTTGACAGGGGGAGCTAATGAAAAACTGTTTTTT
J: TRBJ2-7; V: TRBV19; D: NA; size: few; CDR3: CASSIRLFREQYF; DNA: TGTGCCAGTAGTATCCGACTTTTTCGGGAGCAGTACTTC
J: TRBJ1-1; V: TRBV6-6; D: NA; size: NA; CDR3: CASSYWRGSRSDTEAFF; DNA: TGTGCCAGCAGTTACTGGAGGGGATCCAGGTCGGACACTGAAGCTTTCTTT
J: TRBJ2-7; V: TRBV29-1; D: TRBD1; size: many; CDR3: CSVEVPGQSSYEQYF; DNA: TGCAGCGTTGAAGTCCCGGGACAGAGCTCCTACGAGCAGTACTTC
J: TRBJ1-5; V: TRBV7-9; D: NA; size: NA; CDR3: CASSHTYSNQPQQF; DNA: TGTGCCAGCAGCCATACTTATAGCAATCAGCCCCAGCAGTTT
J: TRBJ2-3; V: TRBV4-1; D: TRBD2; size: many; CDR3: CASSQVAGGTTDTQYF; DNA: TGCGCCAGCAGCCAAGTTGCGGGGGGTACCACAGATACGCAGTATTTT
J: TRBJ2-3; V: TRBV28; D: TRBD2; size: many; CDR3: CASTGRAGGTDTQYF; DNA: TGTGCCAGCACCGGACGGGCGGGAGGCACAGATACGCAGTATTTT
J: TRBJ1-5; V: TRBV12-3/TRBV12-4; D: NA; size: few; CDR3: CAFPLPRFRVGNQPQHF; DNA: TGTGCCTTTCCCCTGCCCAGGTTCAGAGTCGGCAATCAGCCCCAGCATTTT
J: TRBJ1-1; V: TRBV16; D: NA; size: many; CDR3: CASSLDSYTEAFF; DNA: TGTGCCAGCAGCCTCGACAGCTACACTGAAGCTTTCTTT
J: TRBJ2-1; V: TRBV13; D: TRBD2; size: many; CDR3: CASSLKGRGEQFF; DNA: TGTGCCAGCAGCTTAAAAGGGAGGGGTGAGCAGTTCTTC
J: TRBJ1-1; V: TRBV3-1; D: TRBD1; size: many; CDR3: CASSLSGTGAVEAFF; DNA: TGTGCCAGCAGCCTCTCCGGGACAGGGGCCGTTGAAGCTTTCTTT
J: TRBJ1-1; V: TRBV19; D: NA; size: NA; CDR3: CASSIGQGTEAFF; DNA: TGTGCCAGTAGTATTGGGCAGGGGACTGAAGCTTTCTTT
J: TRBJ2-7; V: TRBV27; D: NA; size: NA; CDR3: CASGLGDEQYF; DNA: TGTGCCAGCGGTTTGGGGGACGAGCAGTACTTC
J: TRBJ2-2; V: TRBV24-1; D: NA; size: few; CDR3: CATSDLSELFF; DNA: TGTGCCACCAGTGATTTAAGCGAGCTGTTTTTT
J: TRBJ2-5; V: TRBV6-6; D: TRBD2; size: few; CDR3: CASSYWGLTLQETQYF; DNA: TGTGCCAGCAGTTACTGGGGACTAACCTTGCAAGAGACCCAGTACTTC
J: TRBJ1-1; V: TRBV9; D: TRBD1; size: NA; CDR3: CASGDSMNTEAFF; DNA: TGTGCCAGCGGGGACAGCATGAACACTGAAGCTTTCTTT
J: TRBJ2-7; V: TRBV20-1; D: TRBD2; size: few; CDR3: CSAREGLAYTYEQYF; DNA: TGCAGTGCTAGAGAGGGACTAGCGTATACCTACGAGCAGTACTTC
J: TRBJ2-2; V: TRBV6-5; D: NA; size: NA; CDR3: CASSYSMQYANTGELFF; DNA: TGTGCCAGCAGTTACTCGATGCAGTACGCGAACACCGGGGAGCTGTTTTTT
J: TRBJ2-3; V: TRBV7-2; D: NA; size: many; CDR3: CASSLRQTSTDTQYF; DNA: TGTGCCAGCAGCCTCCGACAGACAAGCACAGATACGCAGTATTTT
J: TRBJ1-6; V: TRBV12-3/TRBV12-4; D: NA; size: few; CDR3: CASSRGPSDSPLHF; DNA: TGTGCCAGCAGTCGGGGACCCTCAGATTCACCCCTCCACTTT
J: TRBJ2-7; V: TRBV5-5; D: NA; size: NA; CDR3: CASSGDGDEQYF; DNA: TGTGCCAGCAGCGGCGACGGGGACGAGCAGTACTTC
J: TRBJ2-3; V: TRBV28; D: NA; size: NA; CDR3: CASHGGREEADTQYF; DNA: TGTGCCAGCCACGGGGGCAGGGAAGAGGCAGATACGCAGTATTTT
J: TRBJ2-7; V: TRBV4-1; D: TRBD2; size: few; CDR3: CASSQVASGGYYEQYF; DNA: TGCGCCAGCAGCCAAGTTGCTAGCGGGGGGTACTACGAGCAGTACTTC
J: TRBJ1-1; V: TRBV28; D: NA; size: many; CDR3: CASSLGFNTEAFF; DNA: TGTGCCAGCAGTTTAGGTTTCAACACTGAAGCTTTCTTT
J: TRBJ2-1; V: TRBV7-9; D: NA; size: few; CDR3: CASRSGTGYNEQFF; DNA: TGTGCCAGCAGGAGCGGGACAGGTTACAATGAGCAGTTCTTC
J: TRBJ1-2; V: TRBV19; D: NA; size: few; CDR3: CASSLQVNYGYTF; DNA: TGTGCCAGTAGTCTACAGGTCAACTATGGCTACACCTTC
J: TRBJ1-1; V: TRBV7-9; D: NA; size: NA; CDR3: CASSFDAALVQAFF; DNA: TGTGCCAGCAGCTTTGACGCGGCGCTGGTTCAAGCTTTCTTT
J: TRBJ2-7; V: TRBV27; D: TRBD2; size: once; CDR3: CAGSNLGSGGPLEQYF; DNA: TGTGCCGGCAGTAATTTGGGTAGCGGGGGGCCTCTCGAGCAGTACTTC
J: TRBJ2-3; V: TRBV7-9; D: TRBD2; size: NA; CDR3: CASSLASGDTDTQYF; DNA: TGTGCCAGCAGCTTAGCTAGCGGGGACACAGATACGCAGTATTTT
J: TRBJ1-4; V: TRBV20-1; D: NA; size: few; CDR3: CSARGSIGGEKLFF; DNA: TGCAGTGCTAGAGGGTCTATTGGCGGTGAAAAACTGTTTTTT
J: TRBJ2-1; V: TRBV30; D: TRBD2; size: NA; CDR3: CACQGLAGRYNEQFF; DNA: TGTGCCTGCCAAGGACTAGCGGGAAGATACAATGAGCAGTTCTTC
J: TRBJ1-5; V: TRBV13; D: TRBD1; size: many; CDR3: CASSFRDSGQPQHF; DNA: TGTGCCAGCAGCTTCCGGGACAGCGGTCAGCCCCAGCATTTT
J: TRBJ2-7; V: TRBV14; D: TRBD2; size: few; CDR3: CASRTSGNYEQYF; DNA: TGTGCCAGCAGGACTAGCGGAAACTACGAGCAGTACTTC
J: TRBJ2-7; V: TRBV10-3; D: NA; size: NA; CDR3: CAISELGTGAVSYEQYF; DNA: TGTGCCATCAGTGAGCTTGGAACGGGAGCTGTCTCCTACGAGCAGTACTTC
J: TRBJ2-7; V: TRBV11-3; D: TRBD2; size: once; CDR3: CASSFTSGSEQYF; DNA: TGTGCCAGCAGCTTCACTAGCGGGTCCGAGCAGTACTTC
J: TRBJ2-3; V: TRBV6-2/TRBV6-3; D: TRBD2; size: NA; CDR3: CASSPVAGGPVDTQYF; DNA: TGTGCCAGCAGTCCTGTAGCGGGGGGGCCGGTAGATACGCAGTATTTT
J: TRBJ2-2; V: TRBV18; D: NA; size: few; CDR3: CASSPGPRGELFF; DNA: TGTGCCAGCTCACCAGGTCCCCGCGGGGAGCTGTTTTTT
J: TRBJ2-5; V: TRBV30; D: NA; size: few; CDR3: CAWSQGGGQETQYF; DNA: TGTGCCTGGAGTCAGGGAGGGGGACAAGAGACCCAGTACTTC